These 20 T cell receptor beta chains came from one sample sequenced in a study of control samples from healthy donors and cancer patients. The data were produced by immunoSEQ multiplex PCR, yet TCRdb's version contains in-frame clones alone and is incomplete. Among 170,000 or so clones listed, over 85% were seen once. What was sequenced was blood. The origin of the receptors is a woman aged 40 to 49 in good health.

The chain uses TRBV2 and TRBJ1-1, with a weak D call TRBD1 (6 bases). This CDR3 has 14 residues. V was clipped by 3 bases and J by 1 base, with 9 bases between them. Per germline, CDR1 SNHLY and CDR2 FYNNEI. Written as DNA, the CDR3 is TGTGCCAGCAGTGATCGGGGGGCGAACACTGAAGCTTTCTTT. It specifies CASSDRGANTEAFF.

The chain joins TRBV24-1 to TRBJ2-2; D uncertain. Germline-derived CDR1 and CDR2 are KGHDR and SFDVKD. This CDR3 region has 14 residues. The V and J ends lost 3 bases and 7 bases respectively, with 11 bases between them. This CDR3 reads CATSDPNRSGELFF. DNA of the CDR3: TGTGCCACCAGTGATCCCAATCGAAGCGGGGAGCTGTTTTTT.

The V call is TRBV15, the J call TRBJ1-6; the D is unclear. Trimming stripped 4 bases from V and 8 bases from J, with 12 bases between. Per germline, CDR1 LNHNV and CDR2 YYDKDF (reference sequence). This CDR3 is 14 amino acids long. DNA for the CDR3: TGTGCCACCAGCATAGGACGGCGGGATTCACCCCTCCACTTT. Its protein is CATSIGRRDSPLHF. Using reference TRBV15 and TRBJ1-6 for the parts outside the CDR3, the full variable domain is DAMVIQNPRYQVTQFGKPVTLSCSQTLNHNVMYWYQQKSSQAPKLLFHYYDKDFNNEADTPDNFQSRRPNTSFCFLDIRSPGLGDTAMYLCATSIGRRDSPLHFGNGTRLTVT.

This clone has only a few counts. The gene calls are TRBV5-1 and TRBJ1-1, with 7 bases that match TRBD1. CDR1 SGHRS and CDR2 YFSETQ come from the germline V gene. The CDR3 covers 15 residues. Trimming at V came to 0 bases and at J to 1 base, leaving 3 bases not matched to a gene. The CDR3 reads CASSLEGTANTEAFF. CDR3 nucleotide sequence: TGCGCCAGCAGCTTGGAGGGGACAGCGAACACTGAAGCTTTCTTT. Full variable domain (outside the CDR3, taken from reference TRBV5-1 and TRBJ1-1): KAGVTQTPRYLIKTRGQQVTLSCSPISGHRSVSWYQQTPGQGLQFLFEYFSETQRNKGNFPGRFSGRQFSNSRSEMNVSTLELGDSALYLCASSLEGTANTEAFFGQGTRLTVV.

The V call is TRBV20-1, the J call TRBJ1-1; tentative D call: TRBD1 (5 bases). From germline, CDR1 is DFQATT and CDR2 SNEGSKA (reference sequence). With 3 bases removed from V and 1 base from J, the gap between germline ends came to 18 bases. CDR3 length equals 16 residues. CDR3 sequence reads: CSASRGAGFGNTEAFF. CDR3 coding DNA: TGCAGTGCTAGTAGGGGTGCAGGGTTTGGGAACACTGAAGCTTTCTTT.

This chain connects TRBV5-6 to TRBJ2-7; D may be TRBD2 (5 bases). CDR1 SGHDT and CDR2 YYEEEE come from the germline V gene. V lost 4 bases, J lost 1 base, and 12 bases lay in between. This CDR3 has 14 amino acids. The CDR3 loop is CASSLGSESYEQYF. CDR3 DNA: TGTGCCAGCAGCCTGGGGAGTGAGTCCTACGAGCAGTACTTC.

The CDR3 reads CSASRGRSSYNEQFF. CDR3 sequence (DNA): TGCAGTGCTAGTAGAGGGCGGAGCTCCTACAATGAGCAGTTCTTC. The chain couples TRBV20-1 to TRBJ2-1; possibly TRBD2 for D (5 bases). CDR3 size: 15 residues. The germline V gene encodes CDR1 DFQATT and CDR2 SNEGSKA (reference sequence). The germline V and J ends were trimmed by 3 bases and 0 bases, with 12 bases remaining between them.

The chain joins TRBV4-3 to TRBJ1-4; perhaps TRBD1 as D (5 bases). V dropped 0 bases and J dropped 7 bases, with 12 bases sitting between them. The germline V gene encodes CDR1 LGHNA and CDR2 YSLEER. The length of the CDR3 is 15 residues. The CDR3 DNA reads TGCGCCAGCAGCCAAGATAAGGGGTATACTGAAAAACTGTTTTTT. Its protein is CASSQDKGYTEKLFF.

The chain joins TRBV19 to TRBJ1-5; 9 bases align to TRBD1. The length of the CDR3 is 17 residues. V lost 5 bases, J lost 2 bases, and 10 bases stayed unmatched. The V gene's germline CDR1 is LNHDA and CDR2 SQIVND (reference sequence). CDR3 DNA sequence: TGTGCCAGTAGTCCCCTTAGGGGACAGGGAGGCAATCAGCCCCAGCATTTT. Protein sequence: CASSPLRGQGGNQPQHF.

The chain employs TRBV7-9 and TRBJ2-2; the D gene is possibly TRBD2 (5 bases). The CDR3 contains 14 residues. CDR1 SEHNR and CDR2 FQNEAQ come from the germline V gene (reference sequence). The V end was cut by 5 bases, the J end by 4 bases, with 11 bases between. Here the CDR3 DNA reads TGTGCCAGCAGCCTCGGACTGATCACCGGGGAGCTGTTTTTT. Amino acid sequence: CASSLGLITGELFF.

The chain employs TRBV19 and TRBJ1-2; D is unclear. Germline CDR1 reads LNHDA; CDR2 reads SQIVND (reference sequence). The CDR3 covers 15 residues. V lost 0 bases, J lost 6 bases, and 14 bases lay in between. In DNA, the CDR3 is TGTGCCAGTAGTATAGATAGAACGGGATTAGATGGCTACACCTTC. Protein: CASSIDRTGLDGYTF.

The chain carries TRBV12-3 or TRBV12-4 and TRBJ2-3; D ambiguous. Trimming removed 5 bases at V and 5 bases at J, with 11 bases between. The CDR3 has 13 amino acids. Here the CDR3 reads CASSMWARDTQYF. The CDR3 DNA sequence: TGTGCCAGCAGTATGTGGGCGCGAGATACGCAGTATTTT.

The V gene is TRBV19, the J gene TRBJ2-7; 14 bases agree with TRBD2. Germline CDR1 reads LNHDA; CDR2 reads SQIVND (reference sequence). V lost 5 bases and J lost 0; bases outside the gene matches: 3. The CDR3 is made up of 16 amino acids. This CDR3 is CASSGLAGGRSYEQYF. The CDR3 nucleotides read TGTGCCAGTAGTGGACTAGCGGGGGGCCGCTCCTACGAGCAGTACTTC.

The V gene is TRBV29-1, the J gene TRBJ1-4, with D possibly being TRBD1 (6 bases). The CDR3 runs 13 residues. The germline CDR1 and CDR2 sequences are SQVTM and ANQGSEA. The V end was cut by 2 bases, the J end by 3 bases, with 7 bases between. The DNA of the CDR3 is TGCAGCGTTGAAAAGGGGGCTAATGAAAAACTGTTTTTT. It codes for CSVEKGANEKLFF. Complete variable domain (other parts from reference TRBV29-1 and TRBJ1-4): SAVISQKPSRDICQRGTSLTIQCQVDSQVTMMFWYRQQPGQSLTLIATANQGSEATYESGFVIDKFPISRPNLTFSTLTVSNMSPEDSSIYLCSVEKGANEKLFFGSGTQLSVL.

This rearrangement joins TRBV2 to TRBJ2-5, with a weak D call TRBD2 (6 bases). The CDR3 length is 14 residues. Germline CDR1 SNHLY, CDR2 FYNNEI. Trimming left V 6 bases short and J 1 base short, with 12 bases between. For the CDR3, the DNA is TGTGCCAGCAGCCTGGGGGGTAGCCAAGAGACCCAGTACTTC. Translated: CASSLGGSQETQYF. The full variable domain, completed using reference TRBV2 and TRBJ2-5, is EPEVTQTPSHQVTQMGQEVILRCVPISNHLYFYWYRQILGQKVEFLVSFYNNEISEKSEIFDDQFSVERPDGSNFTLKIRSTKLEDSAMYFCASSLGGSQETQYFGPGTRLLVL.

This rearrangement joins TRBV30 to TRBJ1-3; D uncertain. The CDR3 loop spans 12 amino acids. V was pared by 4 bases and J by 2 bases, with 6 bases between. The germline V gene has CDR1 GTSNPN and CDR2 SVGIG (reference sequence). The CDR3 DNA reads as TGTGCCTGGAAAGGTCCTGGAAACACCATATATTTT. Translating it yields CAWKGPGNTIYF.

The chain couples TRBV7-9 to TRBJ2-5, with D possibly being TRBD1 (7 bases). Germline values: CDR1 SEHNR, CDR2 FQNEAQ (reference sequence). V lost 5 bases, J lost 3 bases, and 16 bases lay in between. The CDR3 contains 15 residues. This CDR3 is CASSPGGTVKETQYF. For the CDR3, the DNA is TGTGCCAGCAGCCCAGGGGGGACCGTAAAAGAGACCCAGTACTTC.

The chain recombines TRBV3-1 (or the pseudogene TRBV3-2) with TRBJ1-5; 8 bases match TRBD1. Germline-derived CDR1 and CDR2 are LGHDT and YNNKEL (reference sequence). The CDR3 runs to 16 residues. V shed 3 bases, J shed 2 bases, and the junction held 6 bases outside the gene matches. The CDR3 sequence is CASSQNPGQGNQPQHF. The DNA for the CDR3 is TGTGCCAGCAGCCAGAACCCGGGACAGGGCAATCAGCCCCAGCATTTT.

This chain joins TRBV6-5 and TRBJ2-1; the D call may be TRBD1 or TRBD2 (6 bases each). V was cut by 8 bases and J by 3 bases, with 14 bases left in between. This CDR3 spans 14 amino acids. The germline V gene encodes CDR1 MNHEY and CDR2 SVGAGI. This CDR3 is CASRSGARYNEQFF. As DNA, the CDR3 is TGTGCCAGCCGTTCGGGGGCCCGCTACAATGAGCAGTTCTTC.

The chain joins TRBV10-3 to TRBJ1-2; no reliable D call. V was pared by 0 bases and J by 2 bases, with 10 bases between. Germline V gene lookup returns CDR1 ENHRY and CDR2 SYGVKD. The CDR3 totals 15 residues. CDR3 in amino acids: CAISESRAGNYGYTF. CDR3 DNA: TGTGCCATCAGTGAGTCGCGGGCAGGCAACTATGGCTACACCTTC.